A selection of T cell receptor beta chains follows, all from one sample in a study of early T cells in non-severe SARS-CoV-2 infection. TCRdb recomputed calls from the 5' RACE reads with MiXCR, one row per CDR3 protein. This repertoire shows about 64,000 distinct CDR3 sequences, approximately 14% found once; its top ten account for around 4.3%. Sequencing input: whole blood. The receptor source for this set is an adult who was a healthcare worker with PCR-confirmed SARS-CoV-2 infection or an uninfected control (not recorded which). CDR3s include the opening cysteine and the closing phenylalanine or tryptophan. The listing skips clone size in some rows; elsewhere it reads once, few, many or a size class.

j_gene | v_gene | abundance | CDR3aa
TRBJ2-7 | TRBV29-1 | - | CSVDGMRGYEQYF
TRBJ2-7 | TRBV5-1 | - | CASSTRQGASYEQYF
TRBJ2-7 | TRBV30 | few | CAWNTWGQAYEQYF
TRBJ2-2 | TRBV15 | few | CATSRDPRTATGELFF
TRBJ2-5 | TRBV29-1 | - | CSVGLAEETQYF
TRBJ2-3 | TRBV29-1 | few | CSVEGRGGEAQYF
TRBJ1-1 | TRBV9 | - | CASTDWAGTEAFF
TRBJ1-1 | TRBV7-9 | many | CASSLATEAFF
TRBJ2-1 | TRBV6-4 | many | CASSDGRAPGNEQFF
TRBJ2-7 | TRBV11-2 | many | CASSYLQGPYEQYF
TRBJ2-7 | TRBV5-1 | few | CASSTGTASYEQYF
TRBJ1-1 | TRBV6-6 | - | CASSYTSLGGTEAFF
TRBJ1-3 | TRBV24-1 | - | CATSDRDFSGNTIYF
TRBJ2-7 | TRBV14 | many | CASSRRSLQGPHEQYF
TRBJ2-7 | TRBV29-1 | many | CSVGSGTGVYEQYF
TRBJ1-4 | TRBV7-2 | few | CASSLAPTGFRVELFF
TRBJ2-7 | TRBV29-1 | - | CSVELGDRASYEQYF
TRBJ2-3 | TRBV27 | - | CASSLYPSGNTDTQYF
TRBJ1-5 | TRBV2 | - | CASSEVLGGPQHF
TRBJ2-5 | TRBV6-1 | - | CASSEARGVSQETQYF
TRBJ2-3 | TRBV7-9 | few | CASKEGAADTQYF
TRBJ1-6 | TRBV4-3 | - | CASSQAASPLHF
TRBJ2-5 | TRBV11-1 | - | CASSFPTGYQETQYF
TRBJ2-7 | TRBV20-1 | many | CSASLAYEQYF
TRBJ1-2 | TRBV20-1 | - | CSAGGAGLNYGYTF
TRBJ1-1 | TRBV20-1 | many | CSAWNRGTTEAFF
TRBJ2-2 | TRBV6-1 | many | CASSELAGNTGELFF
TRBJ2-6 | TRBV4-2 | many | CASSQDRASGANVLTF
TRBJ2-1 | TRBV7-9 | - | CASTIPGQGSVNEQFF
TRBJ1-1 | TRBV6-2/TRBV6-3 | many | CASSYGTVENTEAFF
TRBJ2-5 | TRBV20-1 | few | CSGGPGQETQYF
TRBJ2-5 | TRBV29-1 | - | CSVARRLAGETQYF
TRBJ1-2 | TRBV19 | few | CASSTAGGVGGYTF
TRBJ2-6 | TRBV6-6 | many | CASSLGEAASGANVLTF
TRBJ2-7 | TRBV2 | - | CASSEGISGGYEQYF
TRBJ1-4 | TRBV5-1 | few | CASSLGGVGEKLFF
TRBJ2-1 | TRBV11-2 | many | CASSPGTGGRNEQFF
TRBJ2-3 | TRBV9 | - | CASSVMRGRTDTQYF
TRBJ1-6 | TRBV12-3/TRBV12-4 | - | CASRNRGSRSPLHF
TRBJ2-7 | TRBV20-1 | - | CSARSSYEQYF
TRBJ1-3 | TRBV5-1 | few | CASSSGAPGNTIYF
TRBJ1-2 | TRBV5-1 | many | CASSEPRDRAHF
TRBJ1-1 | TRBV20-1 | few | CSATSRETMNTEAFF
TRBJ1-2 | TRBV6-1 | few | CASESLYGYTF
TRBJ2-7 | TRBV3-1 | - | CASSLGLAGSYEQYF
TRBJ1-5 | TRBV7-9 | many | CASSLENQPQHF
TRBJ2-4 | TRBV6-6 | few | CASTHPGTDIQYF
TRBJ1-5 | TRBV30 | - | CAWSRTGARQPQHF
TRBJ2-3 | TRBV11-2 | many | CASSSEGTGVKDTQYF
TRBJ2-3 | TRBV6-4 | many | CASSGQGGDTQYF
TRBJ2-3 | TRBV7-3 | many | CASSLGLDTDTQYF
TRBJ2-7 | TRBV29-1 | - | CSVNTEGYEQYF
TRBJ2-5 | TRBV7-2 | - | CASSYTLFQETQYF
TRBJ1-3 | TRBV29-1 | few | CTGGEENTIYF